The 8 T cell receptor beta chains given below trace back to one sample, sequenced in a study of blood T cells in healthy people across ages. A second PCR of about 6 to 12 cycles used a sample-barcoded 5' primer and a J-beta primer mix. TCRdb fed the 5' RACE reads into MiXCR, producing one record per CDR3 protein. The data hold approximately 790,000 distinct CDR3 sequences, with about 62% observed a single time. Sequencing was performed on blood. The origin of the receptors is a man under 40 in good health.

The V call is TRBV2, the J call TRBJ2-1; 11 bases align to TRBD2. Germline CDR1 SNHLY, CDR2 FYNNEI. This CDR3 has 14 residues. After removal of 7 bases from V and 7 bases from J, the junction contained 6 bases not matched to a gene. The CDR3 region has the DNA TGTGCCAGCAAGGCTAGCGGGGGGAATAATGAGCAGTTCTTC. Translation: CASKASGGNNEQFF.

This clonotype came up a few times. The chain employs TRBV27 and TRBJ2-1; D is undetermined. CDR3 length: 14 amino acids. V lost 3 bases, J lost 5 bases, and 11 bases lay in between. Germline assignment: CDR1 MNHEY and CDR2 SMNVEV (reference sequence). The DNA for the CDR3 is TGTGCCAGCAGTTTCTTGCCCCATGACAATGAGCAGTTCTTC. It yields the protein CASSFLPHDNEQFF.

J is TRBJ2-5 and V is TRBV20-1, with 12 bases identical to TRBD2. The CDR3 length is 18 residues. V trimming: 0 bases; J trimming: 1 base; junction bases outside the gene matches: 9. Germline-derived CDR1 and CDR2 are DFQATT and SNEGSKA (reference sequence). The CDR3 DNA is TGCAGTGCTAGAGATCTTCTAGCGGGGGGGCCGGGCCAAGAGACCCAGTACTTC. Translated, it gives CSARDLLAGGPGQETQYF.

This clonotype was seen a single time. The chain has TRBV7-8 and TRBJ2-4; D assignment may be TRBD1 or TRBD2 (5 bases each). The J call may be mistaken, given a closer DNA end match to TRBJ2-7. This CDR3 contains 14 residues. Germline loops: CDR1 SGHVS, CDR2 FQNEAQ. As DNA, the CDR3 is TGTGCCAGCAGCCCGGGACCCAGAATGGCCGAGCAGTACTTC. Protein: CASSPGPRMAEQYF.

The chain recombines TRBV6-1 with TRBJ1-2, with D maybe TRBD1 (5 bases). Germline CDR1 reads MNHNS; CDR2 reads SASEGT. V was trimmed by 6 bases and J by 6 bases, leaving 32 bases between them. CDR3 length: 19 residues. CDR3 protein: CASRNRDGTNLWRRNGYTF. The DNA of the CDR3 is TGTGCCAGCAGGAACCGAGACGGGACTAACCTATGGCGTCGGAATGGCTACACCTTC.

This clonotype was recorded once. This chain joins TRBV7-2 and TRBJ2-5; 8 bases fit TRBD2. J was trimmed by 4 bases and V by 3 bases; bases with no gene match: 4. The V gene's germline CDR1 is SGHTA and CDR2 FQGNSA. This CDR3 spans 14 amino acids. Written as DNA, the CDR3 is TGTGCCAGCAGCTTGGAGACTAGCGCAGAGACCCAGTACTTC. Its protein product is CASSLETSAETQYF. Combining the CDR3 with reference TRBV7-2 and TRBJ2-5 gives the whole variable domain GAGVSQSPSNKVTEKGKDVELRCDPISGHTALYWYRQSLGQGLEFLIYFQGNSAPDKSGLPSDRFSAERTGGSVSTLTIQRTQQEDSAVYLCASSLETSAETQYFGPGTRLLVL.

The chain combines TRBV6-6 with TRBJ2-1; 9 nucleotides agree with TRBD1. The CDR3 has 14 residues. Germline CDR1 and CDR2: MNHNY and SVGAGI (reference sequence). The trim removed 6 bases at V and 4 bases at J, leaving 4 bases unmatched. The CDR3 loop reads CASRGTGRYNEQFF. CDR3 DNA sequence: TGTGCCAGCAGAGGGACAGGGAGATACAATGAGCAGTTCTTC.

The chain is built from TRBV6-2 or TRBV6-3 and TRBJ2-1; perhaps TRBD2 as D (6 bases). The CDR3 runs to 14 residues. V shed 3 bases and J shed 3 bases, with 9 bases lying between them. Germline V gene lookup returns CDR1 MNHEY and CDR2 SVGEGT. The CDR3: CASSYWGLYNEQFF. In DNA, the CDR3 is TGTGCCAGCAGTTATTGGGGACTCTACAATGAGCAGTTCTTC.